The next 16 T cell receptor beta chains were all read from a single sample in a study of blood T cell repertoires in COVID-19. Clones were sequenced by immunoSEQ multiplex PCR, and TCRdb holds only the in-frame ones, with some missing. The table shows approximately 200,000 clones, with 88% occurring only once. Sample: peripheral blood. The receptors shown here come from a woman aged 60-75 years with acute or convalescent COVID-19.

CDR3: CASTSFGRMNTEAFF. The CDR3 nucleotides read TGTGCCAGCACCTCCTTTGGCAGGATGAACACTGAAGCTTTCTTT. The rearrangement uses TRBV6-5 and TRBJ1-1, with D unresolved. The CDR3 is 15 residues long. From germline, CDR1 is MNHEY and CDR2 SVGAGI. Trimming took off 7 bases at V and 0 bases at J, with 15 bases between the two ends.

This clone was seen only once. This chain connects TRBV6-1 to TRBJ1-2, with 8 positions matching TRBD1. The CDR3 spans 14 residues. CDR1 is MNHNS and CDR2 is SASEGT in the germline V gene. After removal of 3 bases from V and 9 bases from J, the junction contained 9 bases not matched to a gene. The CDR3 DNA reads TGTGCCAGCAGTGAGGACAGGGTCTCAATACGCTACACCTTC. Residues: CASSEDRVSIRYTF.

CDR3 in DNA: TGTGCCAGCAGAGGCGGGTTCACCGGGGAGCTGTTTTTT. This translates into CASRGGFTGELFF. V gene TRBV12-3 or TRBV12-4 combines with J gene TRBJ2-2; D is perhaps TRBD2 (5 bases). The CDR3 consists of 13 residues. The ends were cut back, 6 bases at V and 4 bases at J, with 9 bases in the middle.

This chain connects TRBV9 to TRBJ1-2; 9 bases map to TRBD1. In germline, CDR1 is SGDLS, CDR2 YYNGEE. V dropped 0 bases and J dropped 8; count of bases not matched to a gene: 2. The CDR3 is 13 amino acids. The CDR3 coding sequence is TGTGCCAGCAGCGTAGGGGACAGGGAAGGCTACACCTTC. Translating it yields CASSVGDREGYTF.

This chain joins TRBV5-1 and TRBJ2-3; weak D call: TRBD2 (5 bases). Germline CDR1 is SGHRS and CDR2 is YFSETQ. This CDR3 has 15 residues. V was pared by 4 bases and J by 4 bases, with 16 bases between. DNA of the CDR3: TGCGCCAGCAGCACCCGGGAACTAAGTGCAGATACGCAGTATTTT. This sequence encodes CASSTRELSADTQYF. Supplemented by reference TRBV5-1 and TRBJ2-3, the full variable domain reads KAGVTQTPRYLIKTRGQQVTLSCSPISGHRSVSWYQQTPGQGLQFLFEYFSETQRNKGNFPGRFSGRQFSNSRSEMNVSTLELGDSALYLCASSTRELSADTQYFGPGTRLTVL.

The gene calls are TRBV5-1 and TRBJ2-7; 7 nucleotides match TRBD1. The V and J ends lost 5 bases and 2 bases, in that order; junction bases with no gene match: 7. In germline, CDR1 is SGHRS, CDR2 YFSETQ. The CDR3 length is 14 residues. CDR3 DNA sequence: TGCGCCAGCAGAACTCAAACAGGGGCCTACGAGCAGTACTTC. Translation gives CASRTQTGAYEQYF.

The V and J genes are TRBV5-5 and TRBJ2-2; TRBD2 agrees at 12 bases. Germline-derived CDR1 and CDR2 are SGHKS and YYEKEE (reference sequence). V dropped 1 base and J dropped 6; count of bases not matched to a gene: 4. The CDR3 is 16 amino acids. CDR3 residues: CASSLRLAGAAGELFF. CDR3 DNA sequence: TGTGCCAGCAGCTTGCGACTAGCGGGAGCCGCCGGGGAGCTGTTTTTT.

The chain joins TRBV27 to TRBJ2-7, with D perhaps TRBD2 (6 bases). This CDR3 has 15 residues. Germline V gives CDR1 MNHEY, CDR2 SMNVEV (reference sequence). Trimming cost V 3 bases and J 1 base, with 13 bases left between them. CDR3 sequence: CASSFKGLLSYEQYF. The CDR3, as DNA: TGTGCCAGCAGTTTCAAGGGACTCCTGTCCTACGAGCAGTACTTC.

This clone was picked up one time. The same CDR3 can be traced to other DNA sequences in this sample. J is TRBJ1-2 and V is TRBV3-1 (or the pseudogene TRBV3-2); 7 bases line up with TRBD1. Germline V gene lookup returns CDR1 LGHDT and CDR2 YNNKEL (reference sequence). The CDR3 runs to 14 residues. J was trimmed by 4 bases and V by 0 bases; bases with no gene match: 2. CDR3 loop: CASSQDAGGYGYTF. The DNA for the CDR3 is TGTGCCAGCAGCCAAGATGCAGGGGGCTATGGCTACACCTTC.

V and J are TRBV24-1 and TRBJ1-5; D is uncertain. Trimming shortened V by 3 bases and J by 1 base, and 12 bases separated the two germline ends. Germline CDR1 reads KGHDR; CDR2 reads SFDVKD. CDR3 length equals 16 residues. Written as DNA, the CDR3 is TGTGCCACCAGTGATCCGCCGACACTGAGCAATCAGCCCCAGCATTTT. This gives the protein CATSDPPTLSNQPQHF.

V is TRBV5-6 and J is TRBJ1-4; a possible D gene is TRBD1 (5 bases). Germline-derived CDR1 and CDR2 are SGHDT and YYEEEE. Trimming took 1 base from V and 2 from J, leaving 6 bases between them. The length of the CDR3 is 14 residues. The CDR3 loop reads CASSLTGTNEKLFF. CDR3 in DNA: TGTGCCAGCAGCTTGACAGGCACTAATGAAAAACTGTTTTTT.

CDR3 region: CASSWGGRETQYF. The DNA for the CDR3 is TGTGCCAGCAGCTGGGGAGGAAGAGAGACCCAGTACTTC. The chain is built from TRBV11-2 and TRBJ2-5; possible D gene TRBD2, 6 bases. CDR3 length: 13 amino acids. The germline V and J ends were trimmed by 4 bases and 4 bases, with 10 bases remaining between them. Germline loops: CDR1 SGHAT, CDR2 FQNNGV.

This clone has a handful of counts. The chain joins TRBV12-3 or TRBV12-4 to TRBJ1-5; TRBD1 matches 7 bases. The ends lost 3 bases at V and 5 bases at J; junction bases unmatched: 1. The CDR3 loop spans 13 amino acids. Written as DNA, the CDR3 is TGTGCCAGCAGTTTCGGACAGGATCAGCCCCAGCATTTT. Protein product: CASSFGQDQPQHF.

V is TRBV18 and J is TRBJ1-1, with 7 nucleotides matching TRBD1. Germline CDR1 is KGHSH and CDR2 is LQKENI. The CDR3 spans 13 residues. The J segment lost 0 bases and the V segment lost 9 bases, leaving 4 bases of the junction unmatched. The CDR3 sequence is CASTGALNTEAFF. In nucleotides, the CDR3 is TGTGCCAGTACAGGGGCCCTGAACACTGAAGCTTTCTTT.

This chain joins TRBV6-2 or TRBV6-3 and TRBJ1-2; TRBD1 might be the D (6 bases). Trimming removed 6 bases from V and 8 bases from J, with 10 bases in between. Germline-derived CDR1 and CDR2 are MNHEY and SVGEGT. The CDR3 extends over 11 amino acids. The CDR3 DNA follows: TGTGCCAGCAGCACAGGGTGGGGCTACACCTTC. This encodes CASSTGWGYTF.

V is TRBV19 and J is TRBJ1-1, with 10 nucleotides matching TRBD1. Germline V gives CDR1 LNHDA, CDR2 SQIVND (reference sequence). The CDR3 sequence is 14 residues long. After removal of 3 bases from V and 11 bases from J, the junction contained 9 bases not matched to a gene. CDR3 sequence (DNA): TGTGCCAGTAGTATGGACAGGGGGACAGGAGAGGCTTTCTTT. It is translated as CASSMDRGTGEAFF.